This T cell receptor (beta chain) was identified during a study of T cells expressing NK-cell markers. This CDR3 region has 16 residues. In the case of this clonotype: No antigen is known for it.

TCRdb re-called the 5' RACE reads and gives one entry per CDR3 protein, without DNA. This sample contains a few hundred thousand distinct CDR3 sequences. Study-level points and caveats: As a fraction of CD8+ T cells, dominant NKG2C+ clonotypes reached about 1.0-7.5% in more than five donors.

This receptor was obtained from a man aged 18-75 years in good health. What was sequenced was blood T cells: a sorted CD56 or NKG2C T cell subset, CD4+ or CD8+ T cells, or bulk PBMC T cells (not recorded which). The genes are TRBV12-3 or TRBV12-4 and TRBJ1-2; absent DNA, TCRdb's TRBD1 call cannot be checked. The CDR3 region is CASSPPLTATNYGYTF.